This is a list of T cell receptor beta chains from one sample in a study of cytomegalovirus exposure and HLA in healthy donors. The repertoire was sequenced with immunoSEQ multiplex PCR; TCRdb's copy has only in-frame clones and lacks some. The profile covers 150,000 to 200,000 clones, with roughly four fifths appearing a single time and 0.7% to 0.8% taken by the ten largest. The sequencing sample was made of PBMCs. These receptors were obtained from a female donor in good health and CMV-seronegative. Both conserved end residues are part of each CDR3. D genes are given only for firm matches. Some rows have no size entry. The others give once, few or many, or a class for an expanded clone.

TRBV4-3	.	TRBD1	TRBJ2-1	CASSPGLDRTLIF	TGCGCCAGCAGCCCTGGGTTGGACAGGACGCTTATCTTC
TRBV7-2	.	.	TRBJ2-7	CASSLGGHEQYF	TGTGCCAGCAGCTTAGGGGGCCACGAGCAGTACTTC
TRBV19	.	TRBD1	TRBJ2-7	CASSPGTEHHF	TGTGCCAGTAGCCCCGGGACAGAGCATCACTTC
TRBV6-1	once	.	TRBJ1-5	CASSEVGAGQPQHF	TGTGCCAGCAGTGAAGTAGGGGCTGGGCAGCCCCAGCATTTT
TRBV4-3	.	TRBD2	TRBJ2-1	CASSPSSGRVAYNEQFF	TGCGCCAGCAGCCCAAGTAGCGGGAGGGTAGCTTACAATGAGCAGTTCTTC
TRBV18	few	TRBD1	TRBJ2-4	CASSPPVTGGDIQYF	TGTGCCAGCTCACCACCGGTGACAGGGGGAGACATTCAGTACTTC
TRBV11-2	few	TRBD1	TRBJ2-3	CASSTRDRGYAPARDTQYF	TGTGCCAGCAGCACCCGGGACAGGGGTTACGCGCCTGCGAGAGATACGCAGTATTTT
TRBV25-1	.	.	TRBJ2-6	CASIHSSGANVLTF	TGTGCCAGCATACACAGCTCTGGGGCCAACGTCCTGACTTTC
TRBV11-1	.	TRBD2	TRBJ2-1	CASSYTSGPNNEQFF	TGTGCCAGCAGCTATACTAGCGGGCCGAACAATGAGCAGTTCTTC
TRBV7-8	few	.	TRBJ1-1	CASSSTALTEAFF	TGTGCCAGCAGCTCGACAGCCCTCACTGAAGCTTTCTTT
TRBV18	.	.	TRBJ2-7	CASSPGPSSHEQYF	TGTGCCAGCTCACCCGGACCTTCTAGCCACGAGCAGTACTTC
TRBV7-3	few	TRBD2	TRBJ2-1	CASSSLAALNNEQFF	TGTGCCAGCAGCTCACTAGCGGCCCTTAACAATGAGCAGTTCTTC
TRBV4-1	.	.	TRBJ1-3	CASSQEGRGNTIYF	TGCGCCAGCAGCCAAGAAGGGAGAGGAAACACCATATATTTT
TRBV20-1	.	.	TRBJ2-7	CSASSGFEQYF	TGCAGTGCTAGTTCGGGGTTCGAGCAGTACTTC
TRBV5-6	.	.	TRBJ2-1	CASSYDGSSYNEQFF	TGTGCCAGCAGCTACGACGGGAGCTCCTACAATGAGCAGTTCTTC
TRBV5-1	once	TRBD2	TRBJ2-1	CASSVTSGGYNEQFF	TGCGCCAGCAGCGTGACTAGCGGGGGGTACAATGAGCAGTTCTTC
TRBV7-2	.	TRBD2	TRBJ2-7	CASSPPGEGSYEQYF	TGTGCCAGCAGCCCCCCCGGGGAGGGTTCCTACGAGCAGTACTTC
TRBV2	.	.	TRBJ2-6	CASASSGANVLTF	TGTGCCAGCGCGAGCTCTGGGGCCAACGTCCTGACTTTC
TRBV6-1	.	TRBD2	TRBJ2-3	CASRSGTSGTDTQYF	TGTGCCAGCAGGTCCGGGACTAGCGGCACAGATACGCAGTATTTT
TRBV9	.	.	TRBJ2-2	CASSIGPGGALGELFF	TGTGCCAGCAGCATAGGCCCGGGGGGCGCTTTAGGGGAGCTGTTTTTT
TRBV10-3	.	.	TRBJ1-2	CAISEGQGYGYTF	TGTGCCATCAGTGAGGGGCAGGGATATGGCTACACCTTC
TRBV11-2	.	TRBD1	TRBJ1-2	CASSFRTGVNYGYTF	TGTGCCAGCAGCTTTCGGACAGGGGTAAACTATGGCTACACCTTC
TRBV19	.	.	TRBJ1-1	CASRTIPKGLKTEAFF	TGTGCCAGTAGAACCATCCCCAAGGGGTTGAAGACTGAAGCTTTCTTT
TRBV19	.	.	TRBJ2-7	CASRDNAYEQYF	TGTGCCAGCCGGGACAATGCCTACGAGCAGTACTTC
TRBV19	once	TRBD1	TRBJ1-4	CASSTTLRGRTNEKLFF	TGTGCCAGTAGTACGACCCTCAGGGGGCGGACTAATGAAAAACTGTTTTTT
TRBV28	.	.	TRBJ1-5	CASSFGSGGQPQHF	TGTGCCAGCAGTTTTGGGAGCGGTGGCCAGCCCCAGCATTTT
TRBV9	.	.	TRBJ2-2	CASSVGSGNTGELFF	TGTGCCAGCAGCGTAGGGTCGGGGAACACCGGGGAGCTGTTTTTT
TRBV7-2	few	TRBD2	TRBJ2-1	CASSLFAGGWRNEQFF	TGTGCCAGCAGCTTATTTGCGGGGGGATGGAGGAATGAGCAGTTCTTC
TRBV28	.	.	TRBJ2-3	CASAVGGRASTDTQYF	TGTGCCAGCGCGGTAGGGGGGAGGGCCTCCACAGATACGCAGTATTTT
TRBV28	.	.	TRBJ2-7	CASSETGQPYEQYF	TGTGCCAGCAGTGAAACCGGACAGCCCTACGAGCAGTACTTC
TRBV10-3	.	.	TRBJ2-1	CAISVSSPPDYNEQFF	TGTGCCATCAGTGTGTCTAGCCCACCCGACTACAATGAGCAGTTCTTC
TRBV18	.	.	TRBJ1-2	CASSERGYGYTF	TGTGCCAGCTCAGAGCGGGGCTATGGCTACACCTTC
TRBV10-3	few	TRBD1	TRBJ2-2	CAISDRDRNTGELFF	TGTGCCATCAGTGACCGGGACAGGAACACCGGGGAGCTGTTTTTT
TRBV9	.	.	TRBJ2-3	CASSVGEQVFSTDTQYF	TGTGCCAGCAGCGTAGGGGAACAGGTCTTTAGCACAGATACGCAGTATTTT
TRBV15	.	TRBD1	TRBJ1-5	CATSSPGTEQPQHF	TGTGCCACCAGCAGCCCCGGGACAGAACAGCCCCAGCATTTT
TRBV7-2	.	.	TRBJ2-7	CASSHAEGASSYEQYF	TGTGCCAGCAGCCACGCGGAGGGGGCGAGCTCCTACGAGCAGTACTTC
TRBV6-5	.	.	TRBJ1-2	CASSYSIQDPGRGYTF	TGTGCCAGCAGTTACTCTATCCAAGATCCGGGGAGGGGCTACACCTTC
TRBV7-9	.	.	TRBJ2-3	CASSPYRTSTDTQYF	TGTGCCAGCAGCCCGTACAGAACTAGCACAGATACGCAGTATTTT
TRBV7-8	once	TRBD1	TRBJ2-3	CASSFPWDRGRSTDTQYF	TGTGCCAGCAGCTTCCCCTGGGACAGGGGAAGGAGCACAGATACGCAGTATTTT
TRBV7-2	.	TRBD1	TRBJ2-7	CASSLAGQGASEQYF	TGTGCCAGCAGCTTAGCGGGACAGGGGGCTAGCGAGCAGTACTTC
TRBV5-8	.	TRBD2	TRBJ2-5	CASSLPGLDQETQYF	TGTGCCAGCAGCTTACCGGGACTAGATCAAGAGACCCAGTACTTC
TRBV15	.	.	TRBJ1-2	CATSPDRRYGYTF	TGTGCCACCAGCCCCGACAGACGTTATGGCTACACCTTC
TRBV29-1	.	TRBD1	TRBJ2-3	CSVESPRTGNTQYF	TGCAGCGTTGAATCTCCGAGGACAGGGAATACGCAGTATTTT
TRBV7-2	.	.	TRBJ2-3	CASSIMTDTQYF	TGTGCCAGCAGCATAATGACAGATACGCAGTATTTT
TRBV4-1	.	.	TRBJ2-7	CASSHTLLTGFYEQYF	TGCGCCAGCAGCCATACCCTATTAACAGGGTTCTACGAGCAGTACTTC
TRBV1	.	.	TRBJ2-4	CTSSQDSPSTSGAPLIAKNIQYF	TGCACCAGCAGCCAAGATTCCCCCTCGACTAGCGGGGCGCCCCTCATAGCCAAAAACATTCAGTACTTC
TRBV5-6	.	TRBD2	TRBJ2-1	CASSLRRGLADNEQFF	TGTGCCAGCAGCTTAAGAAGAGGACTAGCGGACAATGAGCAGTTCTTC